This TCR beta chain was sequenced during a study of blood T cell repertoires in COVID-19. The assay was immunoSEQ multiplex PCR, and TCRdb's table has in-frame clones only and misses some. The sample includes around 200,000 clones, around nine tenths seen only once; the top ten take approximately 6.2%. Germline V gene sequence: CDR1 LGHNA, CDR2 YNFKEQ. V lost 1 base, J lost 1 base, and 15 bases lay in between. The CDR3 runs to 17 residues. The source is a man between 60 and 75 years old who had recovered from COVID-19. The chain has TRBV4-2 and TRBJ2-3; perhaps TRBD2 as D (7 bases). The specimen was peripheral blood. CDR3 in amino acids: CASSQARGGEGTDTQYF. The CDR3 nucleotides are TGTGCCAGCAGCCAAGCCCGAGGGGGGGAGGGCACAGATACGCAGTATTTT.